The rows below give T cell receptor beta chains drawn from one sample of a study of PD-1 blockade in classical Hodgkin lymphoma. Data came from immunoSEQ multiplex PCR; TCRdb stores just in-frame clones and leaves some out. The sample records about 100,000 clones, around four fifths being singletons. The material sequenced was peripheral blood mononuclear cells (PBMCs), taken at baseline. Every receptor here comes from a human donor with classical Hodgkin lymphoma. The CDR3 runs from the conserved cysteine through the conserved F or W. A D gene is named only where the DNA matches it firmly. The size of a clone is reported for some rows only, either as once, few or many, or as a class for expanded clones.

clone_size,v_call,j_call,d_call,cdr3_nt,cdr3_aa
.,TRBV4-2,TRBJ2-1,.,TGTGCCAGCAGCCAAGACGCGACTAGGAGGGTCTTGCAGTTCTTC,CASSQDATRRVLQFF
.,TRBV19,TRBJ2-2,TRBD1,TGTGCCAGTAGTATTTATACAGGGGCATCCACCGGGGAGCTGTTTTTT,CASSIYTGASTGELFF
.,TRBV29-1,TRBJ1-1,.,TGCAGCGGCGGTGTGAGCACTGAAGCTTTCTTT,CSGGVSTEAFF
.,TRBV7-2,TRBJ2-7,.,TGTGCCAGCAGCTTAATCTACGAGCAGTACTTC,CASSLIYEQYF
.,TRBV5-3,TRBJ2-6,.,TGTGCCAGCAGCTTCGGTAGCTCTGGGGCCAACGTCCTGACTTTC,CASSFGSSGANVLTF
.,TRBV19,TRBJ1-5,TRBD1,TGTGCCAGTAGTATAGGCCGGGGGACAGGGAGGTTAAGCAATCAGCCCCAGCATTTT,CASSIGRGTGRLSNQPQHF
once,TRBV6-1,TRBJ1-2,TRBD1,TGTGCCAGCAGTGTAACCGGGACAGGGGTCTATGGCTACACCTTC,CASSVTGTGVYGYTF
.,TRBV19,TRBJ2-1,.,TGTGCCAGTAATTCCCCAACGAACGCGGAGCAGTTCTTC,CASNSPTNAEQFF
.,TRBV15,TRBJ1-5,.,TGTGCCACCAGCAGAGACAGGGTGGGTCAGCCCCAGCATTTT,CATSRDRVGQPQHF
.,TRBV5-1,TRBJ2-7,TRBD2,TGCGCCAGCAGCTTGTCGACTAGCGGCGACTACGAGCAGTACTTC,CASSLSTSGDYEQYF
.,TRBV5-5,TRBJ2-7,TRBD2,TGTGCCAGCAGCCCGGCGGGGGGGGAGGGCGAGCAGTACTTC,CASSPAGGEGEQYF
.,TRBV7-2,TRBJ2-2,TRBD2,TGTGCCAGCAGCTTAGGGGTACTAGCGGCGAACACCGGGGAGCTGTTTTTT,CASSLGVLAANTGELFF
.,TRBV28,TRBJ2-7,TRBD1,TGTGCCAGCAGCCGACCGACGAAGGGACAGTCCTACGAGCAGTACTTC,CASSRPTKGQSYEQYF
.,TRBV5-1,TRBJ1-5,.,TGCGCCAGCAGCCCCACACCGAATAGCAATCAGCCCCAGCATTTT,CASSPTPNSNQPQHF
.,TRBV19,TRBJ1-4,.,TGTGCCAGTACGCAGGGATGGCGTAATGAAAAACTGTTTTTT,CASTQGWRNEKLFF
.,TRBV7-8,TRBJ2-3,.,TGTGCCAGCAGCTTAGACTCGTGGCAGGGAGTAGATACGCAGTATTTT,CASSLDSWQGVDTQYF
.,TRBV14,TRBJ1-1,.,TGTGCCAGCAGCCAAGATTGGGGAAACACTGAAGCTTTCTTT,CASSQDWGNTEAFF
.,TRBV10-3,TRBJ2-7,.,TGTGCCATCAGTGGGACAGCCGACCCCTCCTACGAGCAGTACTTC,CAISGTADPSYEQYF
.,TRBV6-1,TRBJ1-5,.,TGTGCCAGCAGTGAATATCCTAGAGGGATGCCCCAGCATTTT,CASSEYPRGMPQHF
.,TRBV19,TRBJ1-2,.,TGTGCCAGTAGTGGGGCAGAGTCTAACTATGGCTACACCTTC,CASSGAESNYGYTF
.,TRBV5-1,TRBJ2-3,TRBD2,TGCGCCAGCAGGACTAGCGGAGGCACAGATACGCAGTATTTT,CASRTSGGTDTQYF
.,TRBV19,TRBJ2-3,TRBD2,TGTGCCAGTAGGGCGGGTCTAGCGGCTAGCACAGATACGCAGTATTTT,CASRAGLAASTDTQYF
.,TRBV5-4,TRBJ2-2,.,TGTGCCAGCAGCGGCAGGGACTTCGCGAACACCGGGGAGCTGTTTTTT,CASSGRDFANTGELFF
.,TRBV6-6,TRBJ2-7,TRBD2,TGTGCCAGCAGAGGCGCTAGCGGTCGTAAGGGGGAGCAGTACTTC,CASRGASGRKGEQYF
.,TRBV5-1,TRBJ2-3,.,TGCGCCAGCAGCTTGGCACAGTTCACAGATACGCAGTATTTT,CASSLAQFTDTQYF
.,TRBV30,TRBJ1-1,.,TGTGCCTGGAGTTCGGGGCTCAAGACTGAAGCTTTCTTT,CAWSSGLKTEAFF
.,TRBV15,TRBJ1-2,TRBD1,TGTGCCACCAGCAGAGCGGACAGGATTAACTATGGCTACACCTTC,CATSRADRINYGYTF
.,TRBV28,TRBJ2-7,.,TGTGCCAGCAGTTTGAGGTCCACCGGGTCCTACGAGCAGTACTTC,CASSLRSTGSYEQYF
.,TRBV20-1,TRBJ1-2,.,TGCAGTGCTAGGGGGGATGGCTACACCTTC,CSARGDGYTF
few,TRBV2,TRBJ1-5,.,TGTGCCAGCAAAGACAGCAATCAGCCCCAGCATTTT,CASKDSNQPQHF
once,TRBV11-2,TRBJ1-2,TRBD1,TGTGCCAGCAGCCCAACAGGGGGATTCGATGGCTACACCTTC,CASSPTGGFDGYTF
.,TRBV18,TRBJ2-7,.,TGTGCCAGCTCCCGCACCGTGGGGGAAGCCCTCTACGAGCAGTACTTC,CASSRTVGEALYEQYF
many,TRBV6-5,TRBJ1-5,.,TGTGCCAGCAGAATAAGAGAGTATAGCAATCAGCCCCAGCATTTT,CASRIREYSNQPQHF
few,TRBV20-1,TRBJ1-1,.,TGCAGTGCTAGAGAAGGGACTGAAGCTTTCTTT,CSAREGTEAFF
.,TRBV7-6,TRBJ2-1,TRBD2,TGTGCCAGCAGCTTATTGCGGGGGGGATACAATGAGCAGTTCTTC,CASSLLRGGYNEQFF
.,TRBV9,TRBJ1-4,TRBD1,TGTGCCAGCAGCCCACGGGACAGGGTAGGAGAAAAACTGTTTTTT,CASSPRDRVGEKLFF
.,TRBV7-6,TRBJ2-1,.,TGTGCCAGCAGCTTAGCGAGCGGGTACAATGAGCAGTTCTTC,CASSLASGYNEQFF
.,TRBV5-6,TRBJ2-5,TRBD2,TGTGCCAGCACCAACGGACTAGCGGGCACCCAAGAGACCCAGTACTTC,CASTNGLAGTQETQYF
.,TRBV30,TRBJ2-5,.,TGTGCCTGGAGCAGGACAGTCCAAGAGACCCAGTACTTC,CAWSRTVQETQYF
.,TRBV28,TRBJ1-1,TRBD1,TGTGCCAGCAGTCTACCGGACAGGGGGGAAGCTTTCTTT,CASSLPDRGEAFF
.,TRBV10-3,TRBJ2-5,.,TGTGCCAGCAGTTACTACCGTAGAGGCCAAGAGACCCAGTACTTC,CASSYYRRGQETQYF
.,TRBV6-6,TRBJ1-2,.,TGTGCCAGCAGCTGGACTCCCGAGCCTCATGGCTACACCTTC,CASSWTPEPHGYTF
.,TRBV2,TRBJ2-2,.,TGTGCCAGCAGTCCGGCCGGGGAGCTGTTTTTT,CASSPAGELFF
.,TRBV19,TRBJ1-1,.,TGTGCCAGCCAGGGAGCCCCGGGGGGCTGGAGCACTGAAGCTTTCTTT,CASQGAPGGWSTEAFF
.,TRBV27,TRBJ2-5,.,TGTGCCAGCAGTTTTCGCCGAGGGGTAGGAAAACAAGAGACCCAGTACTTC,CASSFRRGVGKQETQYF
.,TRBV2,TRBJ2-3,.,TGTGCCAGCAGTGAAACAGGGTTTTGGGGAGATACGCAGTATTTT,CASSETGFWGDTQYF
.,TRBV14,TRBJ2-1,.,TGTGCCAGCAGCCAAGTGCTGGGGAATGAGCAGTTCTTC,CASSQVLGNEQFF
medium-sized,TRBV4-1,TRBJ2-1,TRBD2,TGCGCCAGCAGCCCCTCTAGCGGTACCTACAATGAGCAGTTCTTC,CASSPSSGTYNEQFF
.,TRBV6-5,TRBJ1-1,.,TGTGCCAGCTACTGGGGGGTTAACACTGAAGCTTTCTTT,CASYWGVNTEAFF
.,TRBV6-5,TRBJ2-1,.,TGTGCCAGCACTCGGGACCCTCGGAATGAGCAGTTCTTC,CASTRDPRNEQFF
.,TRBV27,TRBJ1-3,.,TGTGCCAGCAGTTTAGGGGGGTTGTCTGGAAACACCATATATTTT,CASSLGGLSGNTIYF